Below, one TCR beta chain is given with its context. Its antigen remains unidentified. CD4+ cells yielded CD45RA+ naive and CD45RA-negative memory subsets. These data originate in a study of shared clonotypes between healthy human individuals. Across the study: Per-donor plates numbered three CD4 naive, three CD4 memory, two CD8 naive and one CD8 memory. Whole-study results and caveats: Shared clonotypes: 4.5% to 6% naive CD4, roughly 3.8% naive CD8, less than 2.5% memory CD4, about 0.4% memory CD8.

Trimming took 5 bases from V and 3 from J; bases not matched to a gene: 5. The CDR3 loop spans 14 amino acids. Germline values: CDR1 MNHEY, CDR2 SMNVEV (reference sequence). Only in-frame clones appear in the TCRdb table, and some are missing; sequencing was by immunoSEQ multiplex PCR. The sample holds millions of clones, approximately 93% seen once. This sequence was found in a man in his late teens or twenties in good health. Some clones in this sample may be carry-over from other donors' samples. V is TRBV27 and J is TRBJ2-7, with 9 bases that match TRBD1. Source material: naive CD4+ T cells from PBMCs. Subset given: CD45RA+ positively selected. CDR3 in amino acids: CASSPLGQGYEQYF. CDR3 nucleotide sequence: TGTGCCAGCAGTCCCTTGGGACAGGGCTACGAGCAGTACTTC.